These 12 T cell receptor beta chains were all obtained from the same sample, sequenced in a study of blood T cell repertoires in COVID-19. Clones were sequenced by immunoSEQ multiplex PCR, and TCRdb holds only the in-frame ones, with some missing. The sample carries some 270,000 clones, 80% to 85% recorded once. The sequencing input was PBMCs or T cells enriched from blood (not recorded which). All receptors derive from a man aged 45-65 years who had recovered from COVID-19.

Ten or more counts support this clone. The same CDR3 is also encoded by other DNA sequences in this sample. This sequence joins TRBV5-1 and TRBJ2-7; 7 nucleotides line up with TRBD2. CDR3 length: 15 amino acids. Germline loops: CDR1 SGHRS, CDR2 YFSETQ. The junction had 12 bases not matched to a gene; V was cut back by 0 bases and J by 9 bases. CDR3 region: CASSLGGAGDTAQYF. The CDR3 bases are TGCGCCAGCAGCTTGGGTGGGGCGGGGGATACGGCGCAGTACTTC.

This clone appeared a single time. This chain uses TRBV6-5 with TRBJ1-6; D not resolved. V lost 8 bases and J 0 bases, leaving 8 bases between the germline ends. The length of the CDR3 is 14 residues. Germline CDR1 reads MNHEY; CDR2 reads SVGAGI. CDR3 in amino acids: CASLGSSYNSPLHF. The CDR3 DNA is TGTGCCAGCTTGGGGAGCTCCTATAATTCACCCCTCCACTTT.

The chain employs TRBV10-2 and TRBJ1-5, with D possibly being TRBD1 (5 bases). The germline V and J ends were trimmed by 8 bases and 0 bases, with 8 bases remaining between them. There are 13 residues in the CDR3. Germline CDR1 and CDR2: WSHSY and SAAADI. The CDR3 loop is CASQDISNQPQHF. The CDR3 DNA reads TGCGCCAGCCAGGACATTAGCAATCAGCCCCAGCATTTT.

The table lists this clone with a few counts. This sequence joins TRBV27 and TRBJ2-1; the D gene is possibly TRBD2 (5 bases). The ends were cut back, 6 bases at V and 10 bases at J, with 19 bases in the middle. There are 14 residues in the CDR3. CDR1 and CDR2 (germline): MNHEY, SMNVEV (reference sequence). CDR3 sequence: CASRTLDPAEEQFF. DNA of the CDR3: TGTGCCAGCAGGACTTTGGACCCAGCGGAGGAGCAGTTCTTC.

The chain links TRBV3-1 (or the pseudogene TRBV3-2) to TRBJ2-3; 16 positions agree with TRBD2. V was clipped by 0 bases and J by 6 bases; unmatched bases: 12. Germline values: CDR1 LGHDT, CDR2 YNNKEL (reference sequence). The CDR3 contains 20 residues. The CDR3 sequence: CASSQEPRGLAGGDQDTQYF. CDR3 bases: TGTGCCAGCAGCCAAGAGCCCCGGGGACTAGCGGGAGGGGACCAGGATACGCAGTATTTT.

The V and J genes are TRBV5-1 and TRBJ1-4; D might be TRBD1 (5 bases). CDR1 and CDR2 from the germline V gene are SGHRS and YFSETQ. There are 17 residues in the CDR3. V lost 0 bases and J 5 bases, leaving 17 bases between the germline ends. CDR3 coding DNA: TGCGCCAGCAGCTTGGACCCCCCAGGGTTGATGAATGAAAAACTGTTTTTT. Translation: CASSLDPPGLMNEKLFF.

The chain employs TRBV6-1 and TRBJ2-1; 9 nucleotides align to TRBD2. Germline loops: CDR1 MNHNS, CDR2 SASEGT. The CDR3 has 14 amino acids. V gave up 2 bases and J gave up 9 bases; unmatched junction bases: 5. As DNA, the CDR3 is TGTGCCAGCAGTGAATGGGCGGGAGGGCGTGAGCAGTTCTTC. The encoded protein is CASSEWAGGREQFF.

The DNA for the CDR3 is TGTGCCAGCAGTTCGGGGGTCTGGGGAAACACCATATATTTT. This translates into CASSSGVWGNTIYF. The V call is TRBV6-6, the J call TRBJ1-3, with a possible D match to TRBD1 (5 bases). The V end lost 4 bases, the J end lost 4 bases, and 11 bases lay between the germline ends. The CDR3 is made up of 14 amino acids. Per the germline V gene, CDR1 is MNHNY and CDR2 is SVGAGI (reference sequence).

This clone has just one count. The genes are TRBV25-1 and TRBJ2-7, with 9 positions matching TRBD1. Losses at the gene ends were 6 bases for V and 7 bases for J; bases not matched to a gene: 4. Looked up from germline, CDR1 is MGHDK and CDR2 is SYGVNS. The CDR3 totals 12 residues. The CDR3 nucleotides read TGTGCCAGCAGCGGGACAGGGCGGGAGCAGTACTTC. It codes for CASSGTGREQYF.

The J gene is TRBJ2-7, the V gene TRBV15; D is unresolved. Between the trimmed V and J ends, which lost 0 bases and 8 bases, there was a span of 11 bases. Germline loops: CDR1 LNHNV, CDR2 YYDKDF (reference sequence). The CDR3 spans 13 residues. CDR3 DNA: TGTGCCACCAGCAGAGATGCGGTGGAGAAGCAGTACTTC. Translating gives CATSRDAVEKQYF.

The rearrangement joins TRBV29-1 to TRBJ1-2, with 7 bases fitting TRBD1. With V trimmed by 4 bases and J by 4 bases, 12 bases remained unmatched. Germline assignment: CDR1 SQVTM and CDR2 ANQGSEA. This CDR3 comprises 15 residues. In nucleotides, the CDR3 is TGCAGCGTTGGACAGGGCCTCGGTGGGGGCTATGGCTACACCTTC. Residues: CSVGQGLGGGYGYTF.

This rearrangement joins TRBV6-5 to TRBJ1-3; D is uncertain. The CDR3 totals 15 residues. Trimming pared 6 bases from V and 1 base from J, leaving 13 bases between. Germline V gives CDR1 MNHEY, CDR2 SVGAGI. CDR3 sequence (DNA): TGTGCCAGCAGACTCGCCCGAAGATCTGGAAACACCATATATTTT. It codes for CASRLARRSGNTIYF.